This T cell receptor beta chain was retrieved from a study of blood T cell repertoires in COVID-19. Study at large: Sites in the United States, Italy and Spain provided acute and convalescent COVID-19 samples. The analysed material was cDNA or gDNA that came from T cells, B-cell-depleted T cells, or PBMCs.

As originally analysed: Amplification of reference gene primers was used by the study to estimate nucleated cell counts. The assay was immunoSEQ multiplex PCR, and TCRdb's table has in-frame clones only and misses some. That table gives V, J and clone size, and the DNA gave D and trimming. This table holds fewer than 150,000 clones, roughly 85% found once. Germline CDR1 reads KGHDR; CDR2 reads SFDVKD. V lost 3 bases, J lost 0 bases, and 18 bases stayed unmatched. The CDR3 length is 21 residues. This chain connects TRBV24-1 to TRBJ2-1; 8 bases are shared with TRBD2. The sample consisted of peripheral blood. The receptor was derived from a man aged 40-50 years with acute or convalescent COVID-19. The DNA of the CDR3 is TGTGCCACCAGTGATAACAGCGGGGGCCTCGGTGGGGGACTCTCCTACAATGAGCAGTTCTTC. It encodes CATSDNSGGLGGGLSYNEQFF.